This T cell receptor (beta chain) originates from a study of blood T cell repertoires in COVID-19. Measured with immunoSEQ multiplex PCR; TCRdb has only the in-frame clones, and not every one. The top ten hold roughly 5.1% of the sample, which has approximately 300,000 clones, approximately 90% seen once. In germline, CDR1 is SEHNR, CDR2 FQNEAQ (reference sequence). CDR3 size: 14 residues. The V gene lost 5 bases and the J gene lost 1 base, with 11 bases spanning the gap. The TCR was taken from a man in his forties with acute or convalescent COVID-19. Sequenced material: peripheral blood. The chain links TRBV7-9 to TRBJ1-1, with no clear D. The chain's CDR3 is CASSRTARNTEAFF. In nucleotides, the CDR3 is TGTGCCAGCAGCCGAACAGCAAGGAACACTGAAGCTTTCTTT. Combining the CDR3 with reference TRBV7-9 and TRBJ1-1 gives the whole variable domain DTGVSQNPRHKITKRGQNVTFRCDPISEHNRLYWYRQTLGQGPEFLTYFQNEAQLEKSRLLSDRFSAERPKGSFSTLEIQRTEQGDSAMYLCASSRTARNTEAFFGQGTRLTVV.